What follows are 28 T cell receptor beta chains derived from one specimen sequenced in a study of blood T cell repertoires in COVID-19. Data came from immunoSEQ multiplex PCR; TCRdb stores just in-frame clones and leaves some out. The sample contains 150,000 to 250,000 clones, roughly four fifths of which appear only once. The sample comprised PBMCs or T cells enriched from blood (not recorded which). Receptor source: a man in his forties who had recovered from COVID-19.

The chain recombines TRBV18 with TRBJ1-2, with TRBD1 as a possible D gene (6 bases). The CDR3 runs to 16 residues. V was cut by 6 bases and J by 4 bases, with 21 bases left in between. Germline CDR1 KGHSH, CDR2 LQKENI. The CDR3 nucleotides are TGTGCCAGCTCCTCCAACCCCAGGACAGCAAGCTATGGCTACACCTTC. Translated: CASSSNPRTASYGYTF.

In its sample, this clone was seen once. This chain connects TRBV7-9 to TRBJ1-1, with 12 bases that match TRBD1. The germline CDR1 and CDR2 sequences are SEHNR and FQNEAQ (reference sequence). The CDR3 extends over 17 amino acids. Trimming at V came to 4 bases and at J to 5 bases, leaving 11 bases not matched to a gene. The CDR3 region has the DNA TGTGCCAGCAGCTCATCGCCGGGACAGGGGGCGCGAACTGAAGCTTTCTTT. This gives the protein CASSSSPGQGARTEAFF. Using reference TRBV7-9 and TRBJ1-1 for the parts outside the CDR3, the full variable domain is DTGVSQNPRHKITKRGQNVTFRCDPISEHNRLYWYRQTLGQGPEFLTYFQNEAQLEKSRLLSDRFSAERPKGSFSTLEIQRTEQGDSAMYLCASSSSPGQGARTEAFFGQGTRLTVV.

V usage is TRBV12-2 and J usage is TRBJ1-1; the table gives TRBD1 as D, unverified against the DNA. TRBV12-2 represents a pseudogene. This CDR3 contains 15 residues. The CDR3 DNA follows: TGTGCAAGTCGCATCATCTTTGGGCGGAACACTGAAGCTTTCTTT. Amino acid sequence: CASRIIFGRNTEAFF.

The sample holds one count of this clone. The chain couples TRBV9 to TRBJ2-1; D might be TRBD2 (7 bases). Per the germline V gene, CDR1 is SGDLS and CDR2 is YYNGEE. V shed 4 bases and J shed 0 bases, with 23 bases lying between them. The CDR3 runs to 19 residues. CDR3 DNA sequence: TGTGCCAGCAGCCCTAATACGATCTCGGGGGGCGCCTCCTACAATGAGCAGTTCTTC. Amino acid sequence: CASSPNTISGGASYNEQFF. The full variable domain, completed using reference TRBV9 and TRBJ2-1, is DSGVTQTPKHLITATGQRVTLRCSPRSGDLSVYWYQQSLDQGLQFLIQYYNGEERAKGNILERFSAQQFPDLHSELNLSSLELGDSALYFCASSPNTISGGASYNEQFFGPGTRLTVL.

Worth noting for this clone: The junction departs from germline at one end; a sequencing error may be responsible. J is TRBJ2-7 and V is TRBV7-7, with 7 bases lining up with TRBD1. Germline loops: CDR1 SSHAT, CDR2 FNYEAQ (reference sequence). The CDR3 loop spans 14 amino acids. Here the CDR3 reads CASSPPGQPYEQYF. CDR3 sequence (DNA): TGTGCTAGCAGCCCCCCGGGACAGCCCTACGAGCAGTACTTC.

The V gene is TRBV1, the J gene TRBJ2-3; the listed D gene, TRBD2, was not tested against the DNA. TRBV1 is shown as a pseudogene. The CDR3 extends over 16 amino acids. The CDR3: CTSKAGEGADKDTQYF. CDR3 nucleotide sequence: TGCACCAGCAAGGCGGGGGAAGGGGCAGATAAGGATACGCAGTATTTT.

The chain recombines TRBV7-2 with TRBJ2-7; a weak D match, TRBD2 (6 bases). The V gene's germline CDR1 is SGHTA and CDR2 FQGNSA. Trimming stripped 5 bases from V and 2 bases from J, with 13 bases between. The CDR3 contains 14 residues. Here the CDR3 DNA reads TGTGCCAGCAGCCTCGGGACTTTACCCTACGAGCAGTACTTC. Amino acid sequence: CASSLGTLPYEQYF.

J is TRBJ1-2 and V is TRBV18; 8 bases are a match to TRBD1. Germline values: CDR1 KGHSH, CDR2 LQKENI. This CDR3 spans 15 amino acids. V dropped 2 bases and J dropped 6; count of bases not matched to a gene: 8. CDR3 DNA: TGTGCCAGCTCACCAACCCCAGGGGGCGGTCATGGCTACACCTTC. Translated: CASSPTPGGGHGYTF.

This chain connects TRBV5-1 to TRBJ2-7; a possible D gene is TRBD2 (6 bases). V lost 4 bases, J lost 3 bases, and 11 bases lay in between. CDR3 size: 13 residues. Germline lookup yields CDR1 SGHRS and CDR2 YFSETQ. CDR3 residues: CASSATGDYEQYV. The CDR3 DNA follows: TGCGCCAGCAGCGCGACGGGAGACTACGAGCAGTACGTC.

DNA for the CDR3: TGCGCCAGCAGCCATCCGACAGGGGTAGACGAGCAGTACTTC. Protein product: CASSHPTGVDEQYF. The rearrangement links TRBV4-1 to TRBJ2-7; 8 bases map to TRBD1. Looked up from germline, CDR1 is MGHRA and CDR2 is YSYEKL. CDR3 length: 14 residues. The junction had 6 bases not matched to a gene; V was cut back by 3 bases and J by 5 bases.

The rearrangement links TRBV3-1 (or the pseudogene TRBV3-2) to TRBJ2-7; a weak D match, TRBD1 (6 bases). The CDR3 totals 13 residues. Germline V lookup: CDR1 LGHDT, CDR2 YNNKEL (reference sequence). V was cut by 5 bases and J by 2 bases, with 10 bases left in between. The CDR3 nucleotides are TGTGCCAGCAGCTCCCGGGACACCTACGAGCAGTACGTC. This encodes CASSSRDTYEQYV.

The chain joins TRBV23-1 to TRBJ1-4; TRBD1 might be the D (6 bases). TRBV23-1 is an open reading frame whose function is uncertain. Trimming stripped 4 bases from V and 8 bases from J, with 20 bases between. This CDR3 contains 16 residues. CDR3 region: CASSLNGGAQREKLFF. Here the CDR3 DNA reads TGCGCCAGCAGTCTAAATGGGGGGGCGCAACGGGAAAAACTGTTTTTT.

CDR3 protein: CASSRTSGRVPDTQYF. The CDR3 bases are TGTGCCAGCTCACGGACTAGCGGGAGGGTCCCAGATACGCAGTATTTT. This chain connects TRBV18 to TRBJ2-3, with TRBD2 matching 15 bases. This CDR3 spans 16 amino acids. V lost 4 bases and J lost 4; bases outside the gene matches: 3. Germline V gene lookup returns CDR1 KGHSH and CDR2 LQKENI.

V gene TRBV18 combines with J gene TRBJ2-5, with a possible D match to TRBD1 (6 bases). In germline, CDR1 is KGHSH, CDR2 LQKENI. The CDR3 contains 15 residues. V was pared by 2 bases and J by 3 bases, with 13 bases between. CDR3 residues: CASSPGVAGEETQYF. CDR3 nucleotides: TGTGCCAGCTCACCAGGCGTGGCAGGGGAAGAGACCCAGTACTTC.

This clone was counted a few times. This chain uses TRBV3-1 (or the pseudogene TRBV3-2) with TRBJ2-5; D unresolved. The CDR3 sequence is 12 residues long. Looked up from germline, CDR1 is LGHDT and CDR2 is YNNKEL (reference sequence). V lost 3 bases and J lost 3, with 5 bases in between. This CDR3 is CASSQAKETQYF. CDR3 bases: TGTGCCAGCAGCCAGGCCAAAGAGACCCAGTACTTC.

The chain combines TRBV24-1 with TRBJ2-3; 8 bases match TRBD1. In germline, CDR1 is KGHDR, CDR2 SFDVKD. With 9 bases clipped from V and 2 bases from J, the junction kept 15 bases outside the gene matches. CDR3 length: 17 residues. For the CDR3, the DNA is TGTGCCACCCGAGGCGGACAGGGATCGGGTCACACAGATACGCAGTATTTT. It is translated as CATRGGQGSGHTDTQYF.

The gene calls are TRBV5-1 and TRBJ2-7, with 8 bases aligning to TRBD2. Germline CDR1 SGHRS, CDR2 YFSETQ. V lost 1 base to trimming and J lost 5 bases; unmatched junction nucleotides: 8. The CDR3 sequence is 15 residues long. CDR3 bases: TGCGCCAGCAGCTTGACGGGAGGGCCTTACGACGAGCAGTACGTC. Translating gives CASSLTGGPYDEQYV.

This sequence joins TRBV18 and TRBJ1-1; 11 bases fit TRBD1. The trim removed 6 bases at V and 7 bases at J, leaving 7 bases unmatched. The CDR3 spans 14 residues. Germline lookup yields CDR1 KGHSH and CDR2 LQKENI. The CDR3 DNA reads TGTGCCAGCTCTCCGGACAGGGGGCGTGATGAAGCTTTCTTT. This encodes CASSPDRGRDEAFF.

The V call is TRBV6-6, the J call TRBJ2-2; 10 bases align to TRBD1. J was trimmed by 3 bases and V by 7 bases; bases with no gene match: 8. Germline V gene sequence: CDR1 MNHNY, CDR2 SVGAGI (reference sequence). This CDR3 is built from 16 residues. As DNA, the CDR3 is TGTGCCAGCAAGGGGACGGACAGGGGGTACACCGGGGAGCTGTTTTTT. Its translation: CASKGTDRGYTGELFF.

The V gene is TRBV12-5, the J gene TRBJ1-1, with a possible D match to TRBD1 (5 bases). The germline V gene encodes CDR1 LGHNT and CDR2 FRNRAP. Trimming stripped 6 bases from V and 8 bases from J, with 16 bases between. The CDR3 is made up of 13 amino acids. The DNA of the CDR3 is TGTGCTAGTGGCCAGACTCTCGGGGGGGAAGCTTTCTTT. Amino acids: CASGQTLGGEAFF.

The chain uses TRBV7-9 and TRBJ2-3; 8 bases line up with TRBD1. The ends lost 2 bases at V and 2 bases at J; junction bases unmatched: 6. The CDR3 covers 16 residues. Germline lookup yields CDR1 SEHNR and CDR2 FQNEAQ (reference sequence). The chain's CDR3 is CASSLRQGPSTDTQYF. The CDR3 DNA sequence: TGTGCCAGCAGCTTAAGACAGGGGCCCTCCACAGATACGCAGTATTTT.

This chain joins TRBV3-1 (or the pseudogene TRBV3-2) and TRBJ2-5, with D possibly matching TRBD1 (5 bases). The CDR3 has 17 residues. CDR1 is LGHDT, CDR2 YNNKEL, per germline (reference sequence). Trimming pared 0 bases from V and 2 bases from J, leaving 16 bases between. The CDR3 nucleotides are TGTGCCAGCAGCCAAGACCCCTTAACAGGACGTCAAGAGACCCAGTACTTC. This translates into CASSQDPLTGRQETQYF.

The CDR3 DNA is TGTGCCAGCAGTTTACTTCCCGACAGGTGGGCTTACGAGCAGTACTTC. The encoded protein is CASSLLPDRWAYEQYF. This chain uses TRBV28 with TRBJ2-7, with D possibly matching TRBD1 (6 bases). V was clipped by 2 bases and J by 4 bases, with 18 bases between them. Germline CDR1 MDHEN, CDR2 SYDVKM. CDR3 length: 16 residues.

V is TRBV7-2 and J is TRBJ1-5; D is ambiguous. Germline CDR1 and CDR2: SGHTA and FQGNSA. V dropped 2 bases and J dropped 7 bases, with 12 bases sitting between them. This CDR3 is 14 amino acids long. The CDR3 DNA reads as TGTGCCAGCAGCTTAAGAAGTTTGGAGCAGCCCCAGCATTTT. Amino acid sequence: CASSLRSLEQPQHF.

The V call is TRBV6-5, the J call TRBJ1-4; TRBD1 is a possible D gene (5 bases). V lost 2 bases and J lost 8, with 9 bases in between. CDR3 size: 13 residues. Germline-derived CDR1 and CDR2 are MNHEY and SVGAGI. The CDR3 loop is CASSYRGSEKLFF. The CDR3 DNA reads TGTGCCAGCAGTTACAGGGGTTCGGAAAAACTGTTTTTT.

The chain combines TRBV7-2 with TRBJ2-1, with 7 bases identical to TRBD1. Germline CDR1 SGHTA, CDR2 FQGNSA. Unmatched junction bases numbered 7, after V lost 2 bases and J lost 9 bases. The CDR3 is 14 residues long. The CDR3 DNA reads TGTGCCAGCAGCTTAACGGGACAGTTCACTGAGCAGTTCTTC. As protein: CASSLTGQFTEQFF.

V usage is TRBV28 and J usage is TRBJ1-1; 10 bases fit TRBD1. Germline V lookup: CDR1 MDHEN, CDR2 SYDVKM. The V gene end was trimmed by 6 bases and the J gene end by 5 bases; junction bases not matched to a gene: 6. This CDR3 contains 14 residues. The CDR3 DNA is TGTGCCAGCAGAGGGACAGGGGTTCTTACTGAAGCTTTCTTT. This translates into CASRGTGVLTEAFF. The complete variable domain, with remaining parts taken from reference TRBV28 and TRBJ1-1, reads DVKVTQSSRYLVKRTGEKVFLECVQDMDHENMFWYRQDPGLGLRLIYFSYDVKMKEKGDIPEGYSVSREKKERFSLILESASTNQTSMYLCASRGTGVLTEAFFGQGTRLTVV.

The chain joins TRBV6-2 or TRBV6-3 to TRBJ2-7, with 8 bases lining up with TRBD2. The germline gives CDR1 MNHEY, CDR2 SVGEGT. This CDR3 spans 15 amino acids. V shed 2 bases and J 7 bases; nucleotides not matched to a gene: 10. The CDR3 spells CASSYRARAGDEQYV. CDR3 bases: TGTGCCAGCAGTTACCGGGCGAGAGCGGGAGATGAGCAGTACGTC.